This T cell receptor beta chain emerged from a study of T cells in Graves' hyperthyroidism and ophthalmopathy (dated by TCRdb to the late 2010s). Notes on the research overall: TCR V-J signatures able to tell the groups apart were searched for in a discovery cohort of 90 to 100 patients, of whom more than 40 had Graves' ophthalmopathy and under 65 had stable Graves' hyperthyroidism. An independent validation cohort of about 19 hyperthyroidism patients and approximately 17 patients who later progressed to ophthalmopathy tested prospective prediction of ophthalmopathy. The 85 to 100 discovery patients were randomly split 7:3 into training and test sets. In addition, the study compared T-cell repertoires in thyroid tissue and in blood from about 6 Graves' hyperthyroidism patients. Following sampling, methimazole starting at 30 mg daily was given to hyperthyroidism patients, and high-dose intravenous methylprednisolone was given to ophthalmopathy patients. TCR Vbeta CDR3 sequencing of 120 to 150 peripheral blood samples (under 45 ophthalmopathy, about 74 hyperthyroidism and 17 progressor patients) is reported in the paper. The paper's findings and limits, for the study overall: Ophthalmopathy was separated from stable hyperthyroidism by a 13 V-J signature model, with around 88% sensitivity and just over 81% specificity obtained in cross-validation and 80%/75% obtained in testing. No statistical method was used to fix the sample size in advance, and group allocation was not hidden from the investigators. In validation, the model predicted progression to ophthalmopathy a median of around six months before onset, with approximately 68% sensitivity and about 72% specificity. Most expanded thyroid clonotypes (frequency above 0.001) were also detected in blood, a finding suggesting that blood repertoires may reflect thyroid immune responses.

About this clonotype itself: This clone's antigen is unknown. No qualities accompany the bases; no much larger clone lies one base away.

Trimming takes 10 bases from V and 6 bases from J, and the germline ends sit 8 bases apart. The CDR1 and CDR2 encoded by the germline V gene are ENHRY and SYGVKD. The CDR3, cysteine through phenylalanine, is 10 amino acids long. The sequence is cut down to CDR3 DNA, 30 bases in frame from base 1. The TCR beta CDR3 regions were amplified from the RNA transcripts. For the first round of RT-PCR on the TCR CDR3, the HTBI primer set was used together with the Qiagen OneStep RT-PCR kit. Libraries were constructed in a second round of multiplex PCR, after which size selection and purification were performed. The libraries were sequenced on an Illumina HiSeq2000 using paired-end 100 bp reads. The study's own analysis went as follows. SOAPnuke was used to process the raw data, throwing out any read that contained adapters or uncalled bases, had a mean Phred below 15, or lacked an exact constant-primer or identifier match. High-quality paired reads were merged with COPE v1.2.5, and unique nucleotide sequences were defined as clonotypes. Clonotypes were aligned to IMGT TRBV, TRBD and TRBJ reference segments using MiTCR v1.1. Analysis was restricted to V-J combinations with a frequency above 0.0001, which covered roughly 99% of repertoires. The TCS score was defined as the ratio of F50 (clonal expansion) to E x V (chaos), calculated using BLOSUM62-based TCRdist between CDR3 peptides within each V-J. Welch's t-statistics and random forest reduced several hundred V-J features to 13, which were used in a naive Bayes classifier (R e1071). The similarity between thyroid and blood repertoires was quantified using the Morisita-Horn index. TCRdb reprocessing: public reads trimmed at Q25 with fastp, clones called with MiXCR, in-frame beta chains kept. Each entry merges the rows of one CDR3 protein and shows their most common DNA and genes. The V and J calls follow TCRdb's processing rather than the paper's. This sample has a few hundred thousand distinct CDR3 sequences in its table, and around 46% of those were observed once. The top ten constitute roughly 7.7% of the sample.

Stable Graves' hyperthyroidism was defined as no progression to ophthalmopathy during 18 months of follow-up. Hyperthyroidism patients were newly diagnosed, had a disease duration of under 2 months, and were aged 18 to 65 years. Any patient with an uncontrolled infection, another autoimmune disease, pregnancy or lactation was excluded. Diagnoses were established on the basis of clinical symptoms, serum thyroxine and TRAb, thyroid ultrasound, and orbital computed tomography. Total RNA was extracted using Trizol reagent, and RNA quality was assessed on an Agilent 2100 Bioanalyzer. Sequencing was performed on peripheral blood or thyroid tissue (not recorded which). Rearrangement joined TRBV10-3 to TRBJ2-3, with the D gene uncertain. The receptor comes from a woman aged 18-30 years with Graves' hyperthyroidism. The sequenced DNA: TGTGCCACCGCCGAGGATACGCAGTATTTT. This encodes CATAEDTQYF.